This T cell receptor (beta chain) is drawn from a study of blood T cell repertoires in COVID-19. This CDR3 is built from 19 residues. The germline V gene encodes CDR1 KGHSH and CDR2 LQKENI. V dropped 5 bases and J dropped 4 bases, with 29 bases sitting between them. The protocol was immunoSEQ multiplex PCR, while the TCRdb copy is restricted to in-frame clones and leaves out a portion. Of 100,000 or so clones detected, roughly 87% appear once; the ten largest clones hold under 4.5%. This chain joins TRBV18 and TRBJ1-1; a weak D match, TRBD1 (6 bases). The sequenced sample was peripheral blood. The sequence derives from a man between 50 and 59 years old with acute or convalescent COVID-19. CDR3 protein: CASSSFRNLGAQGSTEAFF. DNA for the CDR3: TGTGCCAGCTCATCATTCCGAAACCTAGGTGCTCAGGGGAGCACTGAAGCTTTCTTT.